This TCR beta chain comes out of a study of metastatic and nonmetastatic thyroid tumors. Background on the study: Comparison of repertoires was carried out across blood and tumor or nodule tissue from malignant and benign thyroid patients. Study-wide points: Reported TCR beta diversity, measured in blood and tumor, was significantly higher for malignant thyroid tumors than for benign nodules.

Per the original data handling: Differences in CDR3 between clinicopathological groups were drawn on to build a classifier intended to discriminate distant-metastatic papillary thyroid cancer patients. Through MiXCR, TCRdb re-clonotyped the PCR reads. TCRdb, not the original authors, processed these V and J calls. The sample includes about 38,000 clones, 40% to 55% of them seen just once. The CDR3 is 15 amino acids. CDR1 and CDR2 from the germline V gene are DFQATT and SNEGSKA (reference sequence). V was pared by 5 bases and J by 6 bases, with 7 bases of the junction left unmatched. No treatment had been given to any patient before thyroid surgery. This clone has only a few counts. Its antigen is unknown.

The TCR was taken from a male donor with papillary thyroid cancer or a benign thyroid nodule (not recorded which). Some clones in this sample may be carry-over from other donors' samples. The sequencing input was tumor tissue. The V call is TRBV20-1, the J call TRBJ1-4; the match to TRBD1 covers 12 bases. Here the CDR3 DNA reads TGCAGTGCTCCGCGGGGACAGGGGGCCTATGAAAAACTGTTTTTT. Its protein is CSAPRGQGAYEKLFF.